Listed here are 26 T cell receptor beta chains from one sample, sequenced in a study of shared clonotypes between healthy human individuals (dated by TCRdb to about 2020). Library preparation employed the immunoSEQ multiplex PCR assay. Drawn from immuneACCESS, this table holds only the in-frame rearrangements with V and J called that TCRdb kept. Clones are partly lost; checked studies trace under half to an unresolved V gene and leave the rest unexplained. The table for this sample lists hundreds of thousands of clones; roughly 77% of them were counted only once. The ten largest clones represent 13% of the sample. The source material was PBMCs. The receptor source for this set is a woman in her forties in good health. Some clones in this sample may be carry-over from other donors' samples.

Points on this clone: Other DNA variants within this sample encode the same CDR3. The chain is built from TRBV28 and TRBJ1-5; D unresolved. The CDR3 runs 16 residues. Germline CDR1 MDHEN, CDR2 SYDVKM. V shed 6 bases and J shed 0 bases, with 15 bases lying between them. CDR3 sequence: CASSSLVLNSNQPQHF. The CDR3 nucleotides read TGTGCCAGCAGCTCCTTAGTGCTGAATAGCAATCAGCCCCAGCATTTT.

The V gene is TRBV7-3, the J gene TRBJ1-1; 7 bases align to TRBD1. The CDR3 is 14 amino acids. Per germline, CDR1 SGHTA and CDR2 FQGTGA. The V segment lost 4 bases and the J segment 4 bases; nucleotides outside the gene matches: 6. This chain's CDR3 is CASSYRGSGTEAFF. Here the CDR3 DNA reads TGTGCCAGCAGCTACAGGGGTTCGGGCACTGAAGCTTTCTTT.

The CDR3 reads CSPGGGQGRGYTF. The CDR3, as DNA: TGCAGCCCCGGGGGGGGACAGGGAAGGGGCTACACCTTC. The V gene is TRBV29-1, the J gene TRBJ1-2, with 9 nucleotides matching TRBD1. CDR1 is SQVTM and CDR2 is ANQGSEA in the germline V gene. The CDR3 spans 13 residues. J was trimmed by 8 bases and V by 8 bases; bases with no gene match: 12.

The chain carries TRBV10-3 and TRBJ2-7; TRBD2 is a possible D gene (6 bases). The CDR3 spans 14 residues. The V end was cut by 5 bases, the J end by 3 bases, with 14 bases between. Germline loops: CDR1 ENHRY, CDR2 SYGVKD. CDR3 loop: CAISSFPGVYEQYF. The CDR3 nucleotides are TGTGCCATCAGTTCTTTCCCGGGGGTCTACGAGCAGTACTTC.

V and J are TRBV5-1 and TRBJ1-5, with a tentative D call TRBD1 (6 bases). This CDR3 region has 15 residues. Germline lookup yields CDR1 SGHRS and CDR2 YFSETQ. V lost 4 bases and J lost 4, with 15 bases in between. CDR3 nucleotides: TGCGCCAGCAGCATAGCCGGGACACTTAATCAGCCCCAGCATTTT. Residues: CASSIAGTLNQPQHF.

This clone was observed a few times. The CDR3 bases are TGCGCCAGCAGCCAACAGTACACAGATACGCAGTATTTT. Translation: CASSQQYTDTQYF. The V gene is TRBV4-3, the J gene TRBJ2-3; D remains unclear. CDR1 LGHNA and CDR2 YSLEER come from the germline V gene. The length of the CDR3 is 13 residues. Trimming took off 2 bases at V and 2 bases at J, with 5 bases between the two ends.

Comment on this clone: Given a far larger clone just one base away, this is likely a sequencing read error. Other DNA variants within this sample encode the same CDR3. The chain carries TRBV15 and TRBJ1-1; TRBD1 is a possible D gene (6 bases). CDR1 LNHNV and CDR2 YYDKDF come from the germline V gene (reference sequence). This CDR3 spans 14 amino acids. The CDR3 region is CATSRDLGDTEAFF. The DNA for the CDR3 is TGTGCCACCAGCAGAGATCTAGGGGACACTGAAGCCTTCTTT.

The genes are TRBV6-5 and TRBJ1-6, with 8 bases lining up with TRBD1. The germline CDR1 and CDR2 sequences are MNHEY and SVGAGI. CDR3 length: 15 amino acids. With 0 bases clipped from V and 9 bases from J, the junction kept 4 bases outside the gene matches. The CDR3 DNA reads TGTGCCAGCAGTTACTCCCCTGACAGGGGTTCACCCCTCCACTTT. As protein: CASSYSPDRGSPLHF.

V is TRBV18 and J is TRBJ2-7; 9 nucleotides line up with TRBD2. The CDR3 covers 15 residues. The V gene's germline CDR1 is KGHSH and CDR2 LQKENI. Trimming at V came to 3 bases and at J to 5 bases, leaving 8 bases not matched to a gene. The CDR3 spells CASSPLGTSSHEQYF. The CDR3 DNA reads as TGTGCCAGCTCACCCCTCGGGACTAGCAGCCACGAGCAGTACTTC.

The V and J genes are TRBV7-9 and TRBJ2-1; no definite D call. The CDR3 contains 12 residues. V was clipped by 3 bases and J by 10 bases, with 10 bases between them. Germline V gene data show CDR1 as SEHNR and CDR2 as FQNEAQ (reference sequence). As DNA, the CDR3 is TGTGCCAGCAGCTTTCCGGGTGTGGAGCAGTTCTTC. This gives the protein CASSFPGVEQFF.

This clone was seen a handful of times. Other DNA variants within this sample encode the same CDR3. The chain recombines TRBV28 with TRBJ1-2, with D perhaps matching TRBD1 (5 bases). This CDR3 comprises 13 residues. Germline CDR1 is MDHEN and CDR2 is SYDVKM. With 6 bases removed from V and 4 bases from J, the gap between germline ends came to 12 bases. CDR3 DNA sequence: TGTGCCAGCAGCTTGGGTGGGGCCTATGGCTACACCTTC. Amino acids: CASSLGGAYGYTF.

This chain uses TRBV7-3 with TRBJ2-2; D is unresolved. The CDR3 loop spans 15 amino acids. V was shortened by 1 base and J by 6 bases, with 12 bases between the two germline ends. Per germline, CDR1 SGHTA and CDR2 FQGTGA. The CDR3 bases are TGTGCCAGCAGCTTAAAGCAGTCAGGTTCCGGGGAGCTGTTTTTT. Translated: CASSLKQSGSGELFF. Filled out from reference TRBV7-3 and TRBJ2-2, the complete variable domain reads GAGVSQTPSNKVTEKGKYVELRCDPISGHTALYWYRQSLGQGPEFLIYFQGTGAADDSGLPNDRFFAVRPEGSVSTLKIQRTERGDSAVYLCASSLKQSGSGELFFGEGSRLTVL.

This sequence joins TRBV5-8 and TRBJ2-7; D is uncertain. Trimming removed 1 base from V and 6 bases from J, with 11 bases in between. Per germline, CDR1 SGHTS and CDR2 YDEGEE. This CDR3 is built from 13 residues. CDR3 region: CASSLIGMGEQYF. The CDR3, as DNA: TGTGCCAGCAGCTTGATTGGTATGGGCGAGCAGTACTTC.

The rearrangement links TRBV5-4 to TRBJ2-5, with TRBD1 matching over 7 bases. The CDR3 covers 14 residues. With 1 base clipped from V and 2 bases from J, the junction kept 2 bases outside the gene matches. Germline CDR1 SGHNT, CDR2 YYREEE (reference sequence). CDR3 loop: CASSLPGQQETQYF. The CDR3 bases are TGTGCCAGCAGCTTGCCGGGACAGCAAGAGACCCAGTACTTC.

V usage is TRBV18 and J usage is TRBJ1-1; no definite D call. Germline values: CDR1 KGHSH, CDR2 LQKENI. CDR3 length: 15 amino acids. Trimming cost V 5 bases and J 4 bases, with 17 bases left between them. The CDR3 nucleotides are TGTGCCAGCTCATCCGTAGGGCCATCGGGCACTGAAGCTTTCTTT. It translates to CASSSVGPSGTEAFF.

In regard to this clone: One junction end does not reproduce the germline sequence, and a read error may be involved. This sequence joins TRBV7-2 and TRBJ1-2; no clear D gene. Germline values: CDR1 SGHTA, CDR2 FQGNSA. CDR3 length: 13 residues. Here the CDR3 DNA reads TGCGCCAGCAGTCCCCGTAGGGAGTCTGGCTACACCTTC. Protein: CASSPRRESGYTF.

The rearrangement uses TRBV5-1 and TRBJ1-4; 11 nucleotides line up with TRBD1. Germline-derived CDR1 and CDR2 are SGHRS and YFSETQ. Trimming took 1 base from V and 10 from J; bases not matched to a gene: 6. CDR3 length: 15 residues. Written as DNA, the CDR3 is TGCGCCAGCAGCTTGTTTTCGGGACAGGGGGGAAAACTGTTTTTT. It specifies CASSLFSGQGGKLFF.

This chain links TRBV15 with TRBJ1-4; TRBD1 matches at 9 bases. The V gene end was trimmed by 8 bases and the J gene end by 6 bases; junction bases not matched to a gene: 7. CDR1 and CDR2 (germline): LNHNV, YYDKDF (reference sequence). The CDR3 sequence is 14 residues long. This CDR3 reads CATQGGQGHEKLFF. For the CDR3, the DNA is TGTGCCACCCAAGGGGGACAGGGTCATGAAAAACTGTTTTTT.

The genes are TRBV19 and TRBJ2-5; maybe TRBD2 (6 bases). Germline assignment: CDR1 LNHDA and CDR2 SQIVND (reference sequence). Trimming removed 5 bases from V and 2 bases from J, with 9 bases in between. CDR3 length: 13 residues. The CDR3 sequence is CASSRDSQETQYF. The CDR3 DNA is TGTGCCAGTAGTCGGGACTCTCAAGAGACCCAGTACTTC.

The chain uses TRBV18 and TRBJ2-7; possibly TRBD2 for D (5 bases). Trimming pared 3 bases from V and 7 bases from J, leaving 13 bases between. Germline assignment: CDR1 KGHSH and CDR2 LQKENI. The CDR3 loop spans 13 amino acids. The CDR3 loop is CASSPAQSGEQYF. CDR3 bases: TGTGCCAGCTCACCCGCCCAAAGCGGTGAGCAGTACTTC.

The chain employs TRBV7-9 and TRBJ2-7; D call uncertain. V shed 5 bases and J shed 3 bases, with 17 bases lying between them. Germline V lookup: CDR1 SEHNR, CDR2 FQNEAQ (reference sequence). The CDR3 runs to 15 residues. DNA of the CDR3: TGTGCCAGCAGCACCGATAGAGTTAAGAACTACGAGCAGTACTTC. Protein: CASSTDRVKNYEQYF.

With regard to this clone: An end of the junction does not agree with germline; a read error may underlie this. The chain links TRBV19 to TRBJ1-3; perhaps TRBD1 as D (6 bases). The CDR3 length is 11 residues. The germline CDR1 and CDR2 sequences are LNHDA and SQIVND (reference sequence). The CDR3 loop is CASRRGNRGFF. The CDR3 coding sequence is TGTGCCAGTAGGAGGGGGAATCGAGGCTTTTTT.

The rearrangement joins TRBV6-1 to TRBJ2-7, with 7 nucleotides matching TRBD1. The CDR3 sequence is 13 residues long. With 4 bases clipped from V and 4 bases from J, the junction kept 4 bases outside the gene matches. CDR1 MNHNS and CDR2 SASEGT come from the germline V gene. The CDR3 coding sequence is TGTGCCAGCAGTGTGGACAGGAGATACGAGCAGTACTTC. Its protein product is CASSVDRRYEQYF.

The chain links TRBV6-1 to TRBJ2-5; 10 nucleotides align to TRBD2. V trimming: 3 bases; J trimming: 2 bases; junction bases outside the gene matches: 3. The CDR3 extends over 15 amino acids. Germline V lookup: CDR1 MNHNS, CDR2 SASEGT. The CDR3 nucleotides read TGTGCCAGCAGTGATTTACTAGCGGGGCAAGAGACCCAGTACTTC. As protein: CASSDLLAGQETQYF.

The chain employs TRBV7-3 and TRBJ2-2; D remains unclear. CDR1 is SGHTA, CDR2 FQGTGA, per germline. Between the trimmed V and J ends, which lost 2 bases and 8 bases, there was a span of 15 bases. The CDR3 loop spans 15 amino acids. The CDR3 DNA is TGTGCCAGCAGCTTAGGACCAATCGTGGGTGGGGAGCTGTTTTTT. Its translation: CASSLGPIVGGELFF.

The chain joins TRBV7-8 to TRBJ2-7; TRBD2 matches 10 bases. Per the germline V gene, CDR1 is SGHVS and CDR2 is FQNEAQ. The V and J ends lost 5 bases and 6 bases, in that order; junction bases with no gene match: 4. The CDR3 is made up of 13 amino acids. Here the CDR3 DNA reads TGTGCCAGCAGCGGTCTAGCGGGAGTCGAGCAGTACTTC. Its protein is CASSGLAGVEQYF.